This T cell receptor (beta chain) came from a study of T cells in Graves' hyperthyroidism and ophthalmopathy (dated by TCRdb to about 2019). For the wider study: Peripheral blood was sampled at the time of initial diagnosis, prior to any treatment. To identify distinguishing TCR V-J signatures, a discovery cohort of around 100 patients was used, comprising some 45 with Graves' ophthalmopathy and around 60 with stable Graves' hyperthyroidism. Prospective prediction of ophthalmopathy was tested in an independent validation cohort of 18 to 20 hyperthyroidism patients and 17 patients who later progressed to ophthalmopathy. For training and testing, the 100 or so patients in the discovery cohort were randomly divided in a 7:3 ratio. The study also compared thyroid tissue and blood T-cell repertoires from about 6 Graves' hyperthyroidism patients. Following sampling, methimazole starting at 30 mg daily was given to hyperthyroidism patients, and high-dose intravenous methylprednisolone was given to ophthalmopathy patients. The paper reports TCR Vbeta CDR3 sequencing of some 140 peripheral blood samples: fewer than 50 ophthalmopathy, under 80 hyperthyroidism and approximately 17 progressor patients. Results the study describes overall, beyond this receptor: During validation, the model predicted progression to ophthalmopathy a median of approximately six months ahead of onset, with roughly 65% sensitivity and 72.22% specificity. Ophthalmopathy was separated from stable hyperthyroidism by a 13 V-J signature model, with around 90% sensitivity and about 81% specificity obtained in cross-validation and 80%/75% obtained in testing. Most expanded thyroid clonotypes (frequency above 0.001) were also detected in blood, a finding suggesting that blood repertoires may reflect thyroid immune responses. Sample size was not statistically predetermined, and investigators were not blinded to group allocation.

Moderately to severely active disease, a Clinical Activity Score of at least 3, a NOSPECS grade of at least 4, and a duration under 3 months were present in ophthalmopathy patients. Patients with uncontrolled infections, other autoimmune diseases, pregnancy or lactation were excluded. Clinical symptoms, serum thyroxine and TRAb, thyroid ultrasound, and orbital computed tomography formed the basis for the diagnoses. Ficoll-Paque density gradient centrifugation was used to isolate PBMCs from about 9 ml of fresh peripheral blood. Total RNA was extracted with Trizol reagent, and quality was checked on an Agilent 2100 Bioanalyzer. Amplification of TCR beta CDR3 regions was carried out from RNA transcripts. A first-round RT-PCR of the TCR CDR3 used the HTBI primer set with the Qiagen OneStep RT-PCR kit. Libraries were constructed in a second round of multiplex PCR, after which size selection and purification were carried out. Libraries were sequenced paired-end with 100 bp reads on an Illumina HiSeq2000. In the paper's pipeline: SOAPnuke was used to process the raw data, removing reads that contained adapters or uncalled bases, had a mean Phred below 15, or lacked an exact match to the constant primer or identifier. High-quality paired reads were merged using COPE v1.2.5, and each unique nucleotide sequence was defined as a clonotype. MiTCR v1.1 was used to align the clonotypes against IMGT TRBV, TRBD and TRBJ reference segments. Analysis was restricted to V-J combinations with a frequency above 0.0001, which covered roughly 99% of repertoires. The TCS score was defined as the ratio of F50 (clonal expansion) to E x V (chaos), calculated using BLOSUM62-based TCRdist between CDR3 peptides within each V-J. Welch's t-statistics and random forest reduced some 510 V-J features to 13, which were used in a naive Bayes classifier (R e1071). TCRdb cleaned the public reads at Q25 with fastp, built clones with MiXCR and kept in-frame beta chains. Each record represents a unique CDR3 protein, reported with the most common genes and DNA among its rows. The V and J calls reflect TCRdb's pipeline rather than the authors' work. Across this sample there are more than 450,000 distinct CDR3 sequences, with 15% to 20% seen only once. The top ten constitute roughly 50% of the sample.

The CDR3 has 16 amino acids, counting the end cysteine and phenylalanine. The kept DNA is CDR3 alone, 48 bases in frame from the first base. Trimming leaves V shorter by 2 bases and J shorter by 7 bases, with the junction holding 8 bases beyond the gene matches. For CDR1 and CDR2, the germline V gene lists SNHLY and FYNNEI. Many counts were recorded for this clonotype. What this receptor recognizes is not known. No much larger clone is present one base from it, and per-base qualities are unavailable. Sequencing was carried out using blood. This TCR came from a man between 40 and 49 years old with Graves' ophthalmopathy. The V and J genes are TRBV2 and TRBJ2-1; 10 nucleotides in the junction match TRBD2. Here the CDR3 is given as CASSESQGLATNEQFF. Read as DNA, the sequence is TGTGCCAGCAGTGAAAGTCAGGGACTAGCGACTAATGAGCAGTTCTTC.